This T cell receptor (beta chain) is from a study of identical twins. This clonotype turned up a few times. TCRdb reprocessed the 5' RACE reads via MiXCR and lists one record per CDR3 protein. The sample lists roughly 200,000 distinct CDR3 sequences, approximately 16% seen once, with less than 45% in the top ten. CDR3 length: 18 residues. Germline CDR1 and CDR2: SGHAT and FQDESV (reference sequence). V was pared by 4 bases and J by 6 bases, with 10 bases of the junction left unmatched. The sample also formed part of further work on T cells expressing NK-cell markers. According to that study: There were a handful of donors in whom these clonotypes also led the CD3+CD56-NKG2C+ fraction.

Material: CD8+ T cells sorted from blood. This clonotype was sampled from a woman aged 18-35 years in good health. The chain joins TRBV11-1 to TRBJ2-2, with 14 bases fitting TRBD2. This CDR3 reads CASSWAGTSGGRAGELFF. The CDR3 DNA follows: TGTGCCAGCAGCTGGGCCGGGACTAGCGGGGGCCGAGCCGGGGAGCTGTTTTTT.